A selection of T cell receptor beta chains follows, all from one sample in a study of PD-1 blockade in classical Hodgkin lymphoma. TCRdb keeps only in-frame clones here, not all; method: immunoSEQ multiplex PCR. Here the sample spans fewer than 9,500 clones, approximately 92% being singletons. Sequencing input: CD8+ T cells from blood. Every receptor here comes from a human donor with classical Hodgkin lymphoma. CDR3s include the opening cysteine and the closing phenylalanine or tryptophan. D genes are given only for firm matches. The listing skips clone size in some rows; elsewhere it reads once, few, many or a size class.

TRBJ2-2 TRBD2 TRBV12-5 once CASGPSGGAFAGELFF TGTGCTAGTGGACCTAGCGGGGGGGCGTTCGCCGGGGAGCTGTTTTTT
TRBJ2-1 TRBD1 TRBV5-5 . CASSLGQGSSYNEQFF TGTGCCAGCAGCTTGGGACAGGGAAGCTCCTACAATGAGCAGTTCTTC
TRBJ2-7 . TRBV7-9 . CASSKTKLEQYF TGTGCCAGCAGCAAGACTAAGCTCGAGCAGTACTTC
TRBJ1-5 . TRBV28 . CASSYPGAGQPQHF TGTGCCAGCAGCTACCCAGGGGCAGGGCAGCCCCAGCATTTT
TRBJ2-7 TRBD2 TRBV27 . CASRGSGRIYEQYF TGTGCCAGCAGAGGTAGCGGGAGGATCTACGAGCAGTACTTC
TRBJ1-5 TRBD1 TRBV7-2 . CASSYGTVLNQPQHF TGTGCCAGCAGCTACGGGACAGTTCTTAATCAGCCCCAGCATTTT
TRBJ2-1 TRBD1 TRBV5-5 . CASSLHRGSYNEQFF TGTGCCAGCAGCTTGCACAGGGGCTCCTACAATGAGCAGTTCTTC
TRBJ2-5 . TRBV2 once CASFTGTTLQETQYF TGTGCCAGCTTTACAGGGACAACCTTACAAGAGACCCAGTACTTC
TRBJ1-2 . TRBV27 . CASSPTGGEMGYGYTF TGTGCCAGCAGTCCAACCGGAGGGGAGATGGGCTATGGCTACACCTTC
TRBJ1-1 . TRBV4-3 . CASSQDLEDFEAFF TGCGCCAGCAGCCAAGATTTAGAGGACTTTGAAGCTTTCTTT
TRBJ2-5 . TRBV6-4 once CASSSEPGGQETQYF TGTGCCAGCAGCTCGGAGCCCGGTGGTCAAGAGACCCAGTACTTC
TRBJ1-1 . TRBV13 . CASSLVGSLNTEAFF TGTGCCAGCAGCTTAGTTGGCAGCCTGAACACTGAAGCTTTCTTT
TRBJ1-2 . TRBV4-1 . CASSQDNGGAGFLNYGYTF TGCGCCAGCAGCCAAGATAACGGAGGGGCGGGGTTCCTTAACTATGGCTACACCTTC
TRBJ2-2 . TRBV4-1 . CASSVKEFSTGELFF TGCGCCAGCAGCGTCAAGGAGTTCTCCACCGGGGAGCTGTTTTTT
TRBJ2-7 TRBD1 TRBV19 . CASSQTGSTSYEQYF TGTGCCAGTAGTCAGACAGGGTCAACTTCCTACGAGCAGTACTTC
TRBJ2-7 . TRBV5-5 once CASSLGESSYEQYF TGTGCCAGCAGCTTGGGGGAGAGCTCCTACGAGCAGTACTTC
TRBJ2-1 . TRBV27 . CASSPWGVRNDNEQFF TGTGCCAGCAGTCCCTGGGGGGTGCGTAACGACAATGAGCAGTTCTTC
TRBJ2-5 . TRBV29-1 . CSGTIQETQYF TGCAGCGGGACCATCCAAGAGACCCAGTACTTC
TRBJ1-1 TRBD1 TRBV11-1 . CASSSRTGWVEAFF TGTGCCAGCAGCTCTCGGACAGGGTGGGTTGAAGCTTTCTTT
TRBJ2-7 TRBD1 TRBV7-9 . CASSSGTGTYEQYF TGTGCCAGCAGCTCCGGGACAGGGACGTACGAGCAGTACTTC
TRBJ2-7 . TRBV28 . CASSYPGGAYEQYF TGTGCCAGCAGCTATCCCGGCGGGGCCTACGAGCAGTACTTC
TRBJ2-7 . TRBV4-1 . CASSQGGLSYEQYF TGCGCCAGCAGCCAAGGCGGCCTCTCCTACGAGCAGTACTTC
TRBJ2-2 . TRBV5-4 . CASSLRNTGELFF TGTGCCAGCAGCTTGCGGAACACCGGGGAGCTGTTTTTT
TRBJ1-2 . TRBV19 few CASSIYEDYTF TGTGCCAGTAGTATATATGAGGACTACACCTTC
TRBJ1-5 . TRBV30 . CAWSVRLEGLNQPQHF TGTGCCTGGAGTGTACGCCTCGAGGGGTTAAATCAGCCCCAGCATTTT
TRBJ1-5 TRBD1 TRBV19 . CASSYFRDRGGNQPQHF TGTGCCAGTAGTTATTTCCGAGACAGGGGAGGCAATCAGCCCCAGCATTTT
TRBJ2-7 . TRBV11-2 . CASSLKGGRTYEQYF TGTGCCAGCAGCTTAAAGGGTGGGAGGACCTACGAGCAGTACTTC
TRBJ1-2 . TRBV19 . CASSPKSGFSNYGYTF TGTGCCAGTAGTCCGAAATCAGGGTTTTCCAACTATGGCTACACCTTC
TRBJ2-1 TRBD2 TRBV7-8 . CASSLAGTSAEQFF TGTGCCAGCAGCTTAGCGGGAACTAGCGCCGAGCAGTTCTTC
TRBJ2-7 . TRBV25-1 . CASSESYPYEQYF TGTGCCAGCAGTGAATCCTACCCCTACGAGCAGTACTTC
TRBJ2-1 . TRBV7-2 . CASSLIGGDYNEQFF TGTGCCAGCAGCTTAATAGGCGGAGACTACAATGAGCAGTTCTTC
TRBJ1-5 . TRBV19 . CASSPRDSWYEPQHF TGTGCCAGTAGTCCACGGGACTCCTGGTATGAGCCCCAGCATTTT
TRBJ1-1 TRBD1 TRBV19 . CASSIIGYGTVNTEAFF TGTGCCAGTAGTATAATTGGTTACGGGACAGTGAACACTGAAGCTTTCTTT
TRBJ2-7 TRBD2 TRBV4-3 . CASSQDSGAGALSYEQYF TGCGCCAGCAGCCAAGATAGTGGAGCGGGGGCCCTCTCCTACGAGCAGTACTTC
TRBJ2-1 TRBD1 TRBV5-5 . CASSYAGQEFF TGTGCCAGCAGTTACGCGGGACAGGAGTTCTTC
TRBJ2-4 TRBD2 TRBV7-9 . CASSLERTRNIQYF TGTGCCAGCAGCTTAGAAAGGACTAGGAACATTCAGTACTTC
TRBJ2-7 . TRBV5-1 . CASSSVRRAPHYEQYF TGCGCCAGCAGCTCGGTGAGGAGGGCCCCACACTACGAGCAGTACTTC
TRBJ2-6 . TRBV10-1 . CASGVEGSSGANVLTF TGCGCCAGCGGGGTCGAGGGAAGCTCTGGGGCCAACGTCCTGACTTTC
TRBJ2-7 TRBD2 TRBV9 once CASSVAGLAFGYEQYF TGTGCCAGCAGCGTAGCGGGACTAGCGTTTGGCTACGAGCAGTACTTC
TRBJ2-1 . TRBV7-2 . CASSIRSGTLSYNEQFF TGTGCCAGCAGCATAAGATCCGGGACTCTTTCCTACAATGAGCAGTTCTTC
TRBJ2-7 . TRBV11-3 . CASSPGHLYEQYF TGTGCCAGCAGCCCGGGACACCTGTACGAGCAGTACTTC
TRBJ1-1 . TRBV2 . CASSDWGLNTEAFF TGTGCCAGCAGTGACTGGGGGCTGAACACTGAAGCTTTCTTT
TRBJ2-5 TRBD1 TRBV5-6 . CASSTGQQETQYF TGTGCCAGCAGCACGGGACAGCAAGAGACCCAGTACTTC
TRBJ2-7 TRBD1 TRBV19 . CASSIGQGIGYEQYF TGTGCCAGTAGTATTGGACAGGGCATAGGGTACGAGCAGTACTTC
TRBJ2-1 . TRBV7-9 . CASSAGQYNEQFF TGTGCCAGCAGTGCTGGACAGTACAATGAGCAGTTCTTC
TRBJ2-7 . TRBV12-5 . CASGLGGEFYEQYF TGTGCTAGTGGTTTGGGGGGGGAGTTCTACGAGCAGTACTTC
TRBJ1-1 . TRBV9 . CASSTGLNTEAFF TGTGCCAGCAGCACGGGACTGAACACTGAAGCTTTCTTT
TRBJ1-1 . TRBV29-1 medium-sized CSVEGRGTTEAFF TGCAGCGTTGAAGGGAGGGGGACCACTGAAGCTTTCTTT